The 13 T cell receptor beta chains reported below all come from one sample, sequenced in a study of T cell responses to AZD1222 COVID-19 vaccine. Here immunoSEQ multiplex PCR was the method, and the copy in TCRdb shows in-frame clones only, minus some. The sample includes roughly 190,000 clones, over 85% of them seen just once. This specimen consisted of peripheral blood, obtained 28 days after the second dose of the MenACWY control vaccine. These receptor sequences come from an adult who received the MenACWY meningococcal vaccine as a control.

The chain has TRBV15 and TRBJ2-1; D uncertain. Germline V gene data show CDR1 as LNHNV and CDR2 as YYDKDF (reference sequence). V was cut by 3 bases and J by 4 bases, with 4 bases left in between. The CDR3 has 12 residues. DNA for the CDR3: TGTGCCACCAGCAGGGTTTACAATGAGCAGTTCTTC. Its protein product is CATSRVYNEQFF.

This chain uses TRBV19 with TRBJ1-4; the D gene is possibly TRBD1 (5 bases). This CDR3 has 15 residues. Germline-derived CDR1 and CDR2 are LNHDA and SQIVND (reference sequence). Deletions cut 5 bases from V and 0 bases from J, with 10 bases between. CDR3 amino acids: CASSSSGPTNEKLFF. The CDR3 DNA follows: TGTGCCAGTAGTTCCTCAGGGCCAACTAATGAAAAACTGTTTTTT.

V usage is TRBV6-6 and J usage is TRBJ1-5; possible D gene TRBD1, 5 bases. V shed 6 bases and J shed 2 bases, with 17 bases lying between them. CDR3 size: 16 residues. Germline-derived CDR1 and CDR2 are MNHNY and SVGAGI (reference sequence). This chain's CDR3 is CASSQIALRGNQPQHF. In DNA, the CDR3 is TGTGCCAGCAGCCAGATCGCCCTCAGGGGCAATCAGCCCCAGCATTTT.

To note about this clone: Other nucleotide sequences in the sample specify the same CDR3. The rearrangement uses TRBV30 and TRBJ2-1; no definite D call. Germline lookup yields CDR1 GTSNPN and CDR2 SVGIG (reference sequence). Trimming shortened V by 0 bases and J by 6 bases, and 3 bases separated the two germline ends. The CDR3 sequence is 11 residues long. Here the CDR3 DNA reads TGTGCCTGGAGTGTTTCCAATGAGCAGTTCTTC. Protein sequence: CAWSVSNEQFF. The full variable domain, in which reference TRBV30 and TRBJ2-1 provide the parts outside the CDR3, is SQTIHQWPATLVQPVGSPLSLECTVEGTSNPNLYWYRQAAGRGLQLLFYSVGIGQISSEVPQNLSASRPQDRQFILSSKKLLLSDSGFYLCAWSVSNEQFFGPGTRLTVL.

The V call is TRBV5-1, the J call TRBJ2-5; maybe TRBD2 (5 bases). This CDR3 has 13 amino acids. The V end lost 1 base, the J end lost 4 bases, and 8 bases lay between the germline ends. Per the germline V gene, CDR1 is SGHRS and CDR2 is YFSETQ. The CDR3 DNA reads TGCGCCAGCAGCTTGAGGGAGCGAGAGACCCAGTACTTC. Protein: CASSLRERETQYF.

The rearrangement uses TRBV9 and TRBJ1-3; D gene uncertain. The V end was cut by 0 bases, the J end by 1 base, with 11 bases between. This CDR3 is 16 amino acids long. The germline V gene encodes CDR1 SGDLS and CDR2 YYNGEE. The DNA for the CDR3 is TGTGCCAGCAGCGTAGAGGTCAACCTTTCTGGAAACACCATATATTTT. Translated: CASSVEVNLSGNTIYF. The full variable domain, in which reference TRBV9 and TRBJ1-3 provide the parts outside the CDR3, is DSGVTQTPKHLITATGQRVTLRCSPRSGDLSVYWYQQSLDQGLQFLIQYYNGEERAKGNILERFSAQQFPDLHSELNLSSLELGDSALYFCASSVEVNLSGNTIYFGEGSWLTVV.

V is TRBV19 and J is TRBJ1-5; D gene ambiguous. CDR3 length: 16 amino acids. Germline CDR1 and CDR2: LNHDA and SQIVND (reference sequence). Trimming took 7 bases from V and 2 from J, leaving 18 bases between them. The CDR3 bases are TGTGCCAGTACCCGGGAGGAGGGTCCGGGCAATCAGCCCCAGCATTTT. Translation: CASTREEGPGNQPQHF.

The V call is TRBV2, the J call TRBJ1-1, with a tentative D call TRBD1 (5 bases). The CDR3 length is 16 residues. CDR1 is SNHLY, CDR2 FYNNEI, per germline. V was clipped by 2 bases and J by 3 bases, with 16 bases between them. The chain's CDR3 is CASSEIWAGRDTEAFF. CDR3 DNA sequence: TGTGCCAGCAGTGAAATTTGGGCGGGACGGGACACTGAAGCTTTCTTT.

The J gene is TRBJ1-2, the V gene TRBV6-5; D is unclear. V shed 6 bases and J shed 8 bases, with 22 bases lying between them. Germline V CDR1 and CDR2: MNHEY, SVGAGI. The CDR3 has 15 residues. This CDR3 reads CASREDRTLPGGYTF. The CDR3, as DNA: TGTGCCAGCAGAGAGGATAGGACCTTACCGGGGGGCTACACCTTC.

The gene calls are TRBV6-2 or TRBV6-3 and TRBJ2-4, with D possibly being TRBD2 (5 bases). Deletions cut 0 bases from V and 9 bases from J, with 6 bases between. The CDR3 sequence is 12 residues long. The germline CDR1 and CDR2 sequences are MNHEY and SVGEGT. CDR3: CASSYSGSIQYF. The CDR3 region has the DNA TGTGCCAGCAGTTACTCTGGGAGCATTCAGTACTTC.

V and J are TRBV25-1 and TRBJ2-7; perhaps TRBD2 as D (5 bases). V lost 2 bases, J lost 6 bases, and 14 bases lay in between. The CDR3 is 14 amino acids. Germline V gene lookup returns CDR1 MGHDK and CDR2 SYGVNS. CDR3: CASSEIASPAEQYF. The CDR3 bases are TGTGCCAGCAGTGAAATTGCTAGCCCCGCCGAGCAGTACTTC.

The chain uses TRBV5-6 and TRBJ2-5; 15 bases match TRBD2. The CDR3 length is 18 residues. J lost 5 bases, V lost 0 bases, and 8 bases had no gene match. Germline V gene data show CDR1 as SGHDT and CDR2 as YYEEEE. The CDR3 reads CASSLAGLAGGPGETQYF. In DNA, the CDR3 is TGTGCCAGCAGCTTGGCGGGACTAGCGGGAGGCCCGGGGGAGACCCAGTACTTC.

V gene TRBV28 combines with J gene TRBJ1-1; D is uncertain. This CDR3 is 11 amino acids long. Per germline, CDR1 MDHEN and CDR2 SYDVKM. V was clipped by 6 bases and J by 1 base, with 3 bases between them. The DNA of the CDR3 is TGTGCCAGCAGGGAGAACACTGAAGCTTTCTTT. This gives the protein CASRENTEAFF.